This record covers a single TCR beta chain. The antigen is unknown. V dropped 0 bases and J dropped 11 bases, with 12 bases sitting between them. CDR3 length: 14 amino acids. In germline, CDR1 is SGHRS, CDR2 YFSETQ. These data come from a study of T cell repertoires in cytomegalovirus infection. As for the study in general: Both a matching HLA type and CMV infection were indicated by public TCR beta signatures.

Whole-study results and caveats: HLA-C-restricted CMV-specific TCR beta clonotypes prevailed in the ex vivo response. Summed frequency of shared TCR beta families picked out CMV carriers who also had the relevant HLA.

TCRdb called the reads again in MiXCR, with one record for every CDR3 protein. Here the sample spans 630,000 or so distinct CDR3 sequences, around 24% being singletons. The sample taken for sequencing was CD8+ T cells from PBMCs. The chain has TRBV5-1 and TRBJ1-6, with D perhaps TRBD1 (5 bases). The TCR comes from a human donor in good health (CMV status not recorded). Some clones in this sample may be carry-over from other donors' samples. The CDR3 loop reads CASSLAWGGTPLHF. CDR3 DNA sequence: TGCGCCAGCAGCTTGGCCTGGGGGGGAACACCCCTCCACTTT.